Listed below are T cell receptor beta chains from one sample, sequenced in a study of blood T cell repertoires in COVID-19. Sequenced by immunoSEQ multiplex PCR; TCRdb stores in-frame clones only, minus some. The data hold about 240,000 clones, with 85% to 90% observed a single time. Sequencing input: peripheral blood. The receptors derive from a man between 60 and 75 years old with acute or convalescent COVID-19. CDR3s include the opening cysteine and the closing phenylalanine or tryptophan. Fields, in order: clone size, J gene, D gene, V gene, CDR3 protein, CDR3 DNA. D genes are given only for firm matches. Not all rows give a size; the values are once, few, many and, for expanded clones, a class.

>-|TRBJ1-3|TRBD1|TRBV11-1
CASSFPGTGTGNTIYF
TGTGCCAGCAGCTTTCCCGGGACAGGGACTGGAAACACCATATATTTT
>-|TRBJ2-1|-|TRBV7-9
CASSLLTSYYNEQFF
TGTGCCAGCAGCTTATTAACTAGTTACTACAATGAGCAGTTCTTC
>-|TRBJ1-1|TRBD1|TRBV11-3
CASSLTGGPNTEAFF
TGTGCCAGCAGCTTGACAGGGGGCCCGAACACTGAAGCTTTCTTT
>-|TRBJ1-4|-|TRBV30
CAWSVRGGLGEKLFF
TGTGCCTGGAGTGTACGCGGAGGGCTAGGTGAAAAACTGTTTTTT
>-|TRBJ1-2|TRBD1|TRBV4-2
CASSQVLEGASNYGYTF
TGTGCCAGCAGCCAAGTGTTAGAGGGGGCCTCTAACTATGGCTACACCTTC
>-|TRBJ2-3|-|TRBV6-4
CASSDSSSSYEGTQYF
TGTGCCAGCAGTGACTCGAGTAGCAGCTATGAGGGTACGCAGTATTTT
>-|TRBJ1-2|-|TRBV6-1
CASSENGAWGYTF
TGTGCCAGCAGTGAAAATGGGGCGTGGGGCTACACCTTC
>-|TRBJ2-3|-|TRBV6-5
CASSYSHTDTQYF
TGTGCCAGCAGTTACTCCCACACAGATACGCAGTATTTT
>-|TRBJ1-2|-|TRBV5-1
CASSLDGQRHYGYTF
TGCGCCAGCAGCTTGGATGGGCAGAGACACTATGGCTACACCTTC
>-|TRBJ1-1|-|TRBV2
CASSETRGGVAFF
TGTGCCAGCAGTGAAACCCGAGGGGGTGTTGCTTTCTTT
>-|TRBJ2-5|-|TRBV28
CASSSRVPQYF
TGTGCCAGCAGTTCCCGAGTGCCCCAGTACTTC
>-|TRBJ2-1|-|TRBV7-2
CASSTTSNGVNEQFF
TGTGCCAGCAGCACGACTAGTAATGGGGTCAATGAGCAGTTCTTC
>-|TRBJ2-4|TRBD2|TRBV28
CASSITSGGIAKNIQYF
TGTGCCAGCAGTATAACTAGCGGGGGAATAGCCAAAAACATTCAGTACTTC
>-|TRBJ2-7|TRBD1|TRBV10-3
CAISESRPGGSYEQYF
TGTGCCATCAGTGAGTCGAGGCCAGGGGGATCTTACGAGCAGTACTTC
>-|TRBJ2-7|TRBD2|TRBV5-4
CASSQAYGRAPYEQYF
TGTGCCAGCAGCCAGGCGTACGGGAGGGCCCCCTACGAGCAGTACTTC
>once|TRBJ2-2|-|TRBV5-5
CASSFSGSRTGELFF
TGTGCCAGCAGCTTTTCCGGGAGTAGAACCGGGGAGCTGTTTTTT
>-|TRBJ1-5|-|TRBV7-2
CVSSLGGRGEPQHF
TGTGTCAGCAGCTTAGGAGGGCGTGGGGAGCCCCAGCATTTT
>once|TRBJ1-5|-|TRBV28
CASTPDMGASNQPQHF
TGTGCCAGCACCCCCGACATGGGGGCGAGCAATCAGCCCCAGCATTTT
>-|TRBJ1-4|TRBD1|TRBV2
CASSVRDRGNYEKLFF
TGTGCCAGCAGTGTCCGGGACAGGGGGAATTATGAAAAACTGTTTTTT
>-|TRBJ2-3|-|TRBV7-2
CASSPGYPDTQYF
TGTGCCAGCAGTCCCGGTTACCCAGATACGCAGTATTTT
>-|TRBJ1-6|TRBD1|TRBV19
CASPPDRANSPLHF
TGTGCCAGCCCACCCGACAGGGCTAATTCACCCCTCCACTTT
>-|TRBJ2-1|-|TRBV20-1
CSASGGGDSLRYNEQFF
TGCAGTGCTAGTGGGGGCGGGGACTCTCTACGCTACAATGAGCAGTTCTTC
>few|TRBJ1-2|TRBD1|TRBV2
CASSELQRGRGYTF
TGTGCCAGCAGTGAACTTCAGAGGGGGCGAGGCTACACCTTC
>once|TRBJ2-1|-|TRBV9
CASSVGGGTLHNEQFF
TGTGCCAGCAGCGTGGGAGGTGGGACTCTCCACAATGAGCAGTTCTTC
>few|TRBJ2-7|TRBD2|TRBV5-1
CASSWTSGSYEQYF
TGCGCCAGCAGCTGGACTAGCGGGTCCTACGAGCAGTACTTC
>-|TRBJ1-3|TRBD1|TRBV7-2
CASSLVGAGGLSGNTIYF
TGTGCCAGCAGCTTAGTGGGAGCAGGGGGACTTTCTGGAAACACCATATATTTT
>-|TRBJ2-5|TRBD2|TRBV4-1
CASSPGRGFQETQYF
TGCGCCAGCAGCCCAGGGCGGGGGTTCCAAGAGACCCAGTACTTC
>-|TRBJ2-1|TRBD1|TRBV6-6
CASSFQRQGGAKEQFF
TGTGCCAGCAGTTTCCAGCGACAGGGTGGGGCAAAGGAGCAGTTCTTC
>-|TRBJ2-5|TRBD1|TRBV19
CASSIGGTGGRETQYF
TGTGCCAGTAGTATAGGTGGGACAGGGGGCAGGGAGACCCAGTACTTC
>few|TRBJ2-7|TRBD2|TRBV4-3
CASSQVAGAVEQYF
TGCGCCAGCAGCCAAGTAGCGGGAGCGGTCGAGCAGTACTTC
>-|TRBJ1-1|TRBD1|TRBV19
CASSGDPGGRTEAFF
TGTGCCAGTAGTGGGGACCCAGGGGGACGCACTGAAGCTTTCTTT
>-|TRBJ1-6|-|TRBV28
CATTVYNSPLHF
TGTGCCACTACAGTTTATAATTCACCCCTCCACTTT
>-|TRBJ2-1|TRBD2|TRBV18
CASSPRTSGSSGEQFF
TGTGCCAGCTCCCCAAGGACTAGCGGGAGCTCGGGTGAGCAGTTCTTC
>-|TRBJ2-7|-|TRBV24-1
CATSDSKIVLYEQYF
TGTGCCACCAGTGATTCGAAAATTGTGCTCTATGAGCAGTACTTC
>-|TRBJ1-5|-|TRBV28
CASRHVDPGQPQHF
TGTGCCAGCAGACACGTGGACCCGGGGCAGCCCCAGCATTTT
>-|TRBJ2-7|TRBD1|TRBV12-3/TRBV12-4
CASRRQGTYEQYF
TGTGCCAGCAGGAGACAGGGAACCTACGAGCAGTACTTC
>-|TRBJ2-7|-|TRBV21-1
CASSKEGESGSTYEQYF
TGTGCCAGCAGCAAAGAGGGGGAAAGCGGGAGTACCTACGAGCAGTACTTC
>-|TRBJ2-1|TRBD2|TRBV5-1
CASSLDGSGGPYNEQFF
TGCGCCAGCAGCTTGGACGGTAGCGGGGGCCCCTACAATGAGCAGTTCTTC
>-|TRBJ1-6|TRBD1|TRBV27
CASSSPPGQTYNSPLHF
TGTGCCAGCAGTTCCCCCCCGGGACAGACTTATAATTCACCCCTCCACTTT
>-|TRBJ2-1|TRBD2|TRBV9
CASSEREDEQFF
TGTGCCAGCAGCGAGCGGGAAGATGAGCAGTTCTTC
>-|TRBJ1-2|TRBD1|TRBV7-2
CASSLGTGGPYGYTF
TGTGCCAGCAGCTTAGGGACAGGGGGCCCCTATGGCTACACCTTC
>-|TRBJ1-2|-|TRBV6-5
CASSYSARANYGYTF
TGTGCCAGCAGTTACTCAGCCAGGGCAAACTATGGCTACACCTTC
>-|TRBJ2-1|-|TRBV7-3
CASSLTLGGYNEQFF
TGTGCCAGCAGCTTAACTTTGGGGGGCTACAATGAGCAGTTCTTC
>-|TRBJ1-1|-|TRBV5-1
CASSAGEGENTEAFF
TGCGCCAGCAGCGCGGGGGAGGGAGAGAACACTGAAGCTTTCTTT
>-|TRBJ1-2|-|TRBV5-4
CASSDSQKSYGYTF
TGTGCCAGCAGCGACAGCCAGAAATCTTATGGCTACACCTTC